The rows below give T cell receptor beta chains drawn from one sample of a study of CD8 T cells in Susac syndrome. TCRdb used MiXCR to reprocess the immunoSEQ multiplex PCR reads, holding one entry per CDR3 protein. The data hold around 200,000 distinct CDR3 sequences, with 92% observed a single time. The sequenced sample consisted of CD8+ T cells from PBMCs. The receptors here all came from a human donor with multiple sclerosis. Each CDR3 is given with its conserved first and last residue. Fields, in order: CDR3 protein, V gene.

CSVGQGAADTQYF	TRBV29-1
CASSEASGQLSNQPQHF	TRBV19
CASSLGPTGYF	TRBV12-3/TRBV12-4
CASSLVSADNGYTF	TRBV12-3/TRBV12-4
CASSPPGIYEQYF	TRBV18
CASFPSGGTEAFF	TRBV7-9
CAWGAPGTQGGYEQYF	TRBV30
CASSVGTSQETQYF	TRBV5-6
CATSDWVAGELFF	TRBV24-1
CASSATGGMNTEAFF	TRBV9
CASRPTGARSETQYF	TRBV6-5
CASSDSPGGTTGELFF	TRBV6-4
CASSTPRQGSEKLFF	TRBV7-9
CASMGRENTEAFF	TRBV19
CASSGLGVTPRYEQYF	TRBV19
CASSRPGQAGNEQFF	TRBV28
CASRIDSGVTGELFF	TRBV2
CAWSAALFGGYEQYF	TRBV30
CASSPSPGRGTYEQYF	TRBV5-1
CASTSLAGGPYEQYF	TRBV12-3/TRBV12-4
CARVGVNTEAFF	TRBV10-1
CSARPLSGRSYNEQFF	TRBV20-1
CASSQDYTGPPGELFF	TRBV4-2
CATSDLGTPYEQYF	TRBV24-1
CASSYSLRNTGELFF	TRBV6-5
CASSLGQGAFF	TRBV11-2
CASSDVNRVPLLSTQYF	TRBV7-9
CASSPHFISDRDSSYEQYF	TRBV4-1
CASSEYKTGGGEQFF	TRBV25-1
CASSLELAGVTINEQFF	TRBV14
CSIGLANYNEQFF	TRBV29-1
CASSPPRGASYNEQFF	TRBV12-3/TRBV12-4
CASSQAVAISYEQYF	TRBV14
CASSPWAGSARSDTQYF	TRBV7-9
CASSQKRDLAGPGELFF	TRBV4-1
CATSDSLGVTPDTQYF	TRBV24-1
CASSVGAIGANVLTF	TRBV9
CASSSSYTEAFF	TRBV5-4
CSARLNSGANVLTF	TRBV20-1
CASSPTDTGTAYEQYF	TRBV4-1
CASTLTSGGGETQYF	TRBV19
CAISADGVDGYTF	TRBV10-3
CASSLVSTGDQPQHF	TRBV12-3/TRBV12-4
CAWSGTTGNTIYF	TRBV30
CSVEGWGSSTDTQYF	TRBV29-1